This paragraph reports one T cell receptor (beta chain). Sequenced by immunoSEQ multiplex PCR; TCRdb stores in-frame clones only, minus some. The top ten clones hold around 0.0094% of a sample with hundreds of thousands of clones, 70% to 90% of them seen once. The source of the sample is a study of shared T cell receptors in the human thymus. CDR1 and CDR2 from the germline V gene are LGHNA and YSLEER. Trimming removed 1 base from V and 5 bases from J; junction bases left unmatched: 19. There are 19 residues in the CDR3. The same data also went into a second study, on human thymus T cells. In that study: Related research described strongly overlapping thymic repertoires in unrelated people.

This rearrangement joins TRBV4-3 to TRBJ2-7; 8 bases map to TRBD2. Specimen: thymocytes. The source is a girl in the first two years of life with a congenital heart defect. The CDR3 nucleotides read TGCGCCAGCAGCCAAGTCGCGGGCCGGGGGGGCCAGTTTCGCGACGAGCAGTACTTC. Protein: CASSQVAGRGGQFRDEQYF.